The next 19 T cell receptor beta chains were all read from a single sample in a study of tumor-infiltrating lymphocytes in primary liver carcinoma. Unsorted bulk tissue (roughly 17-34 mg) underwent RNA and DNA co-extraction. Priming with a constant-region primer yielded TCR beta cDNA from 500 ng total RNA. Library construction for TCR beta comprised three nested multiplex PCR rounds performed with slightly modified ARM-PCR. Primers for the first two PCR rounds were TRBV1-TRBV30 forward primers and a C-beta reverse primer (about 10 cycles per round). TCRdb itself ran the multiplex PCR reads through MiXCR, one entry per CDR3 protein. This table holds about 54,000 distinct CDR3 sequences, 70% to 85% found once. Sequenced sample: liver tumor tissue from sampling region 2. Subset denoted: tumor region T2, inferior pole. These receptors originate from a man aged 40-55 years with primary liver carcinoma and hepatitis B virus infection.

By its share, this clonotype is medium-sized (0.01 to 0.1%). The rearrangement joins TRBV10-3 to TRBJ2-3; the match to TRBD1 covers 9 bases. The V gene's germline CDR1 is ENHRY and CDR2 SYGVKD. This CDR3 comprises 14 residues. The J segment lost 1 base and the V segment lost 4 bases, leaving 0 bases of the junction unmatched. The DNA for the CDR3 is TGTGCCATCAGTGGACAGGGGGGCACAGATACGCAGTATTTT. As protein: CAISGQGGTDTQYF.

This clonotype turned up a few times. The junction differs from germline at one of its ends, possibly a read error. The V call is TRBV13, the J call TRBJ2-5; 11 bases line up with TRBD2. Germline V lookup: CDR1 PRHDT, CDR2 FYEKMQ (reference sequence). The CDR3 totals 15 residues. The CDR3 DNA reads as TGTGCCAGCGGCTTACTAGCGGGAGTGGGAGAGACTCAGTACTTC. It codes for CASGLLAGVGETQYF.

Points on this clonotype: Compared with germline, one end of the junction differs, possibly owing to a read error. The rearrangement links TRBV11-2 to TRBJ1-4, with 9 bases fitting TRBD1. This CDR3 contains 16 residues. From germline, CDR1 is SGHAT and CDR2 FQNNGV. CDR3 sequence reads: CASSLDRGSCGWKPFF. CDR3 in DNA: TGCGCCAGCAGCTTGGACAGGGGTTCGTGTGGATGGAAACCATTTTTT.

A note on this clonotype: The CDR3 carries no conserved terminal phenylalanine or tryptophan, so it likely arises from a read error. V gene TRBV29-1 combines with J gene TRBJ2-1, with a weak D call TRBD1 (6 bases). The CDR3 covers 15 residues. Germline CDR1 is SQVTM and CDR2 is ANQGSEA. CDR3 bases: TGCAGCGTGGGGGCTCCTTCCAGCTCCTACAATGAACAGTTCGTC. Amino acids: CSVGAPSSSYNEQFV.

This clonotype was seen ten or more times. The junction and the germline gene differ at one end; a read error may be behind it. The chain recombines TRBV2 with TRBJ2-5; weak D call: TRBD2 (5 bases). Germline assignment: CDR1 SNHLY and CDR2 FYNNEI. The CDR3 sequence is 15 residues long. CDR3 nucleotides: TGTGCCAGCAGTGAAACTGAGGGCCTCGGAGAGGCCCAGTACTTC. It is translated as CASSETEGLGEAQYF.

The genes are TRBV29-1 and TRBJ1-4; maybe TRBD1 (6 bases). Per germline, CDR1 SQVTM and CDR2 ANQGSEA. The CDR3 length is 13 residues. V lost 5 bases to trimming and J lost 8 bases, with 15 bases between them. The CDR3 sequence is CSVKTQGEEKLFF. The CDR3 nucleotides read TGCAGCGTTAAGACACAGGGAGAGGAAAAACTGTTTTTT.

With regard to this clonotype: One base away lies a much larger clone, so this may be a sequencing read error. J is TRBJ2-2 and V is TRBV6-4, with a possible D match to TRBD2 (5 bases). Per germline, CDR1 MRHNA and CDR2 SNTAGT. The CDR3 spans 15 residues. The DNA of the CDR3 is TGTGTCAGCAGCCCCGGGCTAGCAGATACCGGGGAGCTGTTTTTT. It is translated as CVSSPGLADTGELFF.

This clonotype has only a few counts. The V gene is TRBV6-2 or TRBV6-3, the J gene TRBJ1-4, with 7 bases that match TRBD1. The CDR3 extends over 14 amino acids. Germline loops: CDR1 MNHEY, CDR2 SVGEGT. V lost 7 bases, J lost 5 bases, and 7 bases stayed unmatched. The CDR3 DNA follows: TGTGCCAGCACAGGGGGAGGAAGAAATGAAAAACTGTTTTTT. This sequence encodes CASTGGGRNEKLFF.

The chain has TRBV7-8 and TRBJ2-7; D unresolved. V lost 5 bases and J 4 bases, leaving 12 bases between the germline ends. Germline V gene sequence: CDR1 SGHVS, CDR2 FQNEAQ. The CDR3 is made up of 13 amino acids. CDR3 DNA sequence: TGTGCCAGCAGCGTGTGCGTCTCATACGAGCAGTACTTC. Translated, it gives CASSVCVSYEQYF.

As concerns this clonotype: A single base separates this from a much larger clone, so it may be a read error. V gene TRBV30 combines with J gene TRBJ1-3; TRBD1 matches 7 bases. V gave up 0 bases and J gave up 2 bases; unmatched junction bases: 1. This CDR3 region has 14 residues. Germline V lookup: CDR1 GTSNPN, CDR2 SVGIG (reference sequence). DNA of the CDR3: TGTGCCTGGAGTGTGACAGGGACTGGAAACACCATATATTTT. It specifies CAWSVTGTGNTIYF.

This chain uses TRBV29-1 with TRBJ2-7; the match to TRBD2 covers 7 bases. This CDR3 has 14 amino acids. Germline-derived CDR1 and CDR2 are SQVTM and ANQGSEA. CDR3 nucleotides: TGCAATGTTGTACCTAAGCGGGACTCCTACGAGCAGTACTTC. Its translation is CNVVPKRDSYEQYF.

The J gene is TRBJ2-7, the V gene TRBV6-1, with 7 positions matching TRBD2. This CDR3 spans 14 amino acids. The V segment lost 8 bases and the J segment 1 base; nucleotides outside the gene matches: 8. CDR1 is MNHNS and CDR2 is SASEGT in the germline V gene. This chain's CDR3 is CASCSTSTSYEQYF. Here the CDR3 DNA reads TGTGCCAGCTGCTCGACTAGCACTTCCTACGAGCAGTACTTC.

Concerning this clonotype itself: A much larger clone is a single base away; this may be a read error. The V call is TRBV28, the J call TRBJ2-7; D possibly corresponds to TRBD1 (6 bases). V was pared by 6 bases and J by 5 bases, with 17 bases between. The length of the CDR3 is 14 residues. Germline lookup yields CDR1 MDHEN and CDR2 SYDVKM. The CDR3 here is CASRISTGLDEQYF. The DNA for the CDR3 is TGTGCCAGCAGAATATCTACAGGGCTCGACGAGCAGTACTTC.

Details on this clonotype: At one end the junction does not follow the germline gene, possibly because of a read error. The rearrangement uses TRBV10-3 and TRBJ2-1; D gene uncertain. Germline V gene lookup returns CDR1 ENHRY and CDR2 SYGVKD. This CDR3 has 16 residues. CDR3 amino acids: CAISDSEGLGDNEQFF. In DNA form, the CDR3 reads TGCGCCATCAGTGACTCGGAAGGGCTTGGGGACAATGAGCAGTTCTTC.

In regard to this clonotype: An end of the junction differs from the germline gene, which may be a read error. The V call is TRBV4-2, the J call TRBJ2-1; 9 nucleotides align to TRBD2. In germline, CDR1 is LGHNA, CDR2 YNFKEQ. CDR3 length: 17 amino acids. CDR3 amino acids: CASSQGPGGRDHNEQRF. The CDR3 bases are TGTGCCAGCAGCCAAGGTCCGGGCGGGAGGGACCACAATGAGCAGCGCTTC.

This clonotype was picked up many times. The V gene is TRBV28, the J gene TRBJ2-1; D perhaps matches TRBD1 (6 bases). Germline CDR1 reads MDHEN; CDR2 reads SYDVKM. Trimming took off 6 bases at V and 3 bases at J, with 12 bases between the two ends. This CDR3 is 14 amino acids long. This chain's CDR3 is CASSPPRGYNEQFF. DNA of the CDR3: TGTGCCAGCAGCCCACCCAGGGGCTACAATGAGCAGTTCTTC.

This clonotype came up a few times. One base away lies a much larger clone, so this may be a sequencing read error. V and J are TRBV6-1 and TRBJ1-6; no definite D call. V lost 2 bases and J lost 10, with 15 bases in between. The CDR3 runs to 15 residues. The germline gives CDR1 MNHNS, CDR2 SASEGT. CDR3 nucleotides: TGTGCCAGCAGTGAAATGGTCTCCGGGAAGTCACCCCTCCACTTT. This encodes CASSEMVSGKSPLHF.

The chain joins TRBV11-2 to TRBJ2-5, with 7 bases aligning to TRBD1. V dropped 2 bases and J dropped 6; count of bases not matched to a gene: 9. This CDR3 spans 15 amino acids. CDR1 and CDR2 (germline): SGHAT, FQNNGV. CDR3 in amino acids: CASSLWLDRTKTQYF. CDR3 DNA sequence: TGTGCCAGCAGCTTATGGTTGGACAGGACAAAGACCCAGTACTTC.

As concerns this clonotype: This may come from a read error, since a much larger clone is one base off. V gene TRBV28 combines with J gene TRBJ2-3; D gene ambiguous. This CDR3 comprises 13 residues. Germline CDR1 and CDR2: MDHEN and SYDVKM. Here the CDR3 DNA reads TGTGCCAGCAGTTTGATGAACACAGATACGCTGTATTTT. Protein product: CASSLMNTDTLYF.